Listed below are T cell receptor beta chains from one sample, sequenced in a study of blood T cell repertoires in COVID-19. The method was immunoSEQ multiplex PCR; TCRdb's version includes in-frame clones alone and lacks a portion of them. The sample contains about 68,000 clones, around 85% of which appear only once. The sequenced sample was peripheral blood. These receptors originate from a woman aged 60-70 years with acute or convalescent COVID-19. Each CDR3 is given with its conserved first and last residue. Fields, in order: CDR3 DNA, CDR3 protein, D gene, clone size, J gene, V gene. D genes are given only for firm matches. Clone size appears in some rows only: once, few, many, or a class for an expanded clone.

TGCGCCAGCAGTGACCGGGGGTTGGGGACAGGGGACTACGAGCAGTACTTC | CASSDRGLGTGDYEQYF | TRBD1 | - | TRBJ2-7 | TRBV10-2
TGTGCCAGTAGAGGGGACAGGGAGGTAGGGAAGAACACTGAAGCTTTCTTT | CASRGDREVGKNTEAFF | TRBD1 | once | TRBJ1-1 | TRBV19
TGTGCCAGCAGAACCCTCCGGGAGACCCAGTACTTC | CASRTLRETQYF | - | few | TRBJ2-5 | TRBV12-3/TRBV12-4
TGTGCCAGCAGCGTAGTAGCGTTGGGCGCCGGGGAGCTGTTTTTT | CASSVVALGAGELFF | - | - | TRBJ2-2 | TRBV9
TGTGCCAGCAGCCAATCCAGGGGGGCCTACGAGCAGTACTTC | CASSQSRGAYEQYF | - | once | TRBJ2-7 | TRBV28
TGTGCCAGCAGTCTCAACAGGGTACAAGGCGAGCAGTACTTC | CASSLNRVQGEQYF | - | - | TRBJ2-7 | TRBV27
TGCGCCAGCCATGGGGGGGCTAGGGCTGAAGCTTTCTTT | CASHGGARAEAFF | - | - | TRBJ1-1 | TRBV5-1
TGTGCCAGCTCACTCCAGAATCAAGAGACCCAGTACTTC | CASSLQNQETQYF | - | - | TRBJ2-5 | TRBV18
TGTGCCAGCAGCTTTGGACAGGCAATCTCTGGAAACACCATATATTTT | CASSFGQAISGNTIYF | TRBD1 | - | TRBJ1-3 | TRBV11-2
TGTGCCAGCAGCTTGGTGCCCCAGGGGGCCTACGAGCAGTACTTC | CASSLVPQGAYEQYF | TRBD1 | - | TRBJ2-7 | TRBV5-5
TGTGCCAGCAGTTACGCAACTACTACAGGCTCCTACGAGCAGTACTTC | CASSYATTTGSYEQYF | - | - | TRBJ2-7 | TRBV6-5
TGTGCCAGCAGCGACACAGGGATTAGTGGCTACACCTTC | CASSDTGISGYTF | - | - | TRBJ1-2 | TRBV12-3/TRBV12-4
TGTGCCTGCAATTCCGGGACACTTAACACTGAAGCTTTCTTT | CACNSGTLNTEAFF | - | - | TRBJ1-1 | TRBV30
TGTGCCAGCAGCGAGACTGATACGCAGTATTTT | CASSETDTQYF | - | - | TRBJ2-3 | TRBV9
TGTGCCAGCAGCTCAGGACAGCGCAACACTGAAGCTTTCTTT | CASSSGQRNTEAFF | - | - | TRBJ1-1 | TRBV5-4
TGTGCCAGCAGCGACGGGGACAGCCGGGGCTATGGCTACACCTTC | CASSDGDSRGYGYTF | TRBD1 | - | TRBJ1-2 | TRBV9
TGTGCCAGCAGAATAACAGGGTATGGAACTGGCTACACCTTC | CASRITGYGTGYTF | - | - | TRBJ1-2 | TRBV6-5
TGTGCCAGCAGCCTCCGGACAGGGGAATCACCCCTCCACTTT | CASSLRTGESPLHF | TRBD1 | medium-sized | TRBJ1-6 | TRBV6-5
TGTGCTAGTGGTTTATCCCGGGAGGCTTTCTTT | CASGLSREAFF | - | - | TRBJ1-1 | TRBV12-5
TGCGCCAGCAGCCAAGACCTCGGGTTTGGGTCCGAAAAACTGTTTTTT | CASSQDLGFGSEKLFF | - | - | TRBJ1-4 | TRBV4-1
TGTGCCAGCAGTTACCAGGGGATAAATGAAAAACTGTTTTTT | CASSYQGINEKLFF | - | - | TRBJ1-4 | TRBV6-5
TGTGCCAGCAGCCAACGGGACAGGGGTTCAAGTGAAAAACTGTTTTTT | CASSQRDRGSSEKLFF | TRBD1 | - | TRBJ1-4 | TRBV3-1/TRBV3-2
TGTGCCAGCAGAGTAAGGACATCCCTGGACCACGAGCAGTACTTC | CASRVRTSLDHEQYF | - | - | TRBJ2-7 | TRBV6-5
TGCGCCAGCAGCTTCCTAGCGGACGACACCGGGGAGCTGTTTTTT | CASSFLADDTGELFF | TRBD2 | - | TRBJ2-2 | TRBV5-1
TGTGCCAGCAGCTTAGGGGGGGTGGGCACTGAAGCTTTCTTT | CASSLGGVGTEAFF | - | - | TRBJ1-1 | TRBV7-8
TGCGCCAGCAGCTTGGCGCGTGGTGAGCAGTTCTTC | CASSLARGEQFF | - | - | TRBJ2-1 | TRBV5-1
TGTGCCAGCAGGGCACCGGGACTAGCGACAGATACGCAGTATTTT | CASRAPGLATDTQYF | TRBD2 | - | TRBJ2-3 | TRBV2
TGTGCCAGCAGCGGAACAGGGGTAGGGGAGACCCAGTACTTC | CASSGTGVGETQYF | TRBD1 | - | TRBJ2-5 | TRBV5-5
TGTGCCAGCATCACTTACAGGGGGACCATATATTTT | CASITYRGTIYF | TRBD1 | - | TRBJ1-3 | TRBV12-3/TRBV12-4
TGTGCCAGCAGCTTGGGGACTAGTAAAGAGACCCAGTACTTC | CASSLGTSKETQYF | TRBD2 | - | TRBJ2-5 | TRBV5-4
TGTGCCAGCAGGGGCCCAGGTACGGCTAATGAAAAACTGTTTTTT | CASRGPGTANEKLFF | - | few | TRBJ1-4 | TRBV2
TGTGCCAGCAGTCTACCGGGACAGAACACTGAAGCTTTCTTT | CASSLPGQNTEAFF | - | - | TRBJ1-1 | TRBV7-3
TGTGCCAGCAGTACACCAAATGGCTACACCTTC | CASSTPNGYTF | - | - | TRBJ1-2 | TRBV28
TGTGCCAGTAGTACTAACGGCTACAATGAGCAGTTCTTC | CASSTNGYNEQFF | - | - | TRBJ2-1 | TRBV19
TGTGCCAGCAGTTTCGGGACTAGCCCCTCTGAGCAGTTCTTC | CASSFGTSPSEQFF | TRBD2 | - | TRBJ2-1 | TRBV28
TGTGCCAGCAGCCAAGAAGTGGGTACAGGGAACACTGAAGCTTTCTTT | CASSQEVGTGNTEAFF | - | - | TRBJ1-1 | TRBV3-1/TRBV3-2
TGTGCCTGGAGTGTACCGCCGTTGGGACAGGGCTTAACTTTCTTT | CAWSVPPLGQGLTFF | TRBD1 | - | TRBJ1-1 | TRBV30
TGCGCCAGCAGCCCTCTCGCACTGACTACTAGCACAGATACGCAGTATTTT | CASSPLALTTSTDTQYF | - | - | TRBJ2-3 | TRBV4-1
TGTGCCAGCAGCCCTCGGGGGGACCCATACAATGAGCAGTTCTTC | CASSPRGDPYNEQFF | TRBD2 | once | TRBJ2-1 | TRBV9
TGTGCCAGCAGGTACGCGAGCTCCTATAATTCACCCCTCCACTTT | CASRYASSYNSPLHF | - | - | TRBJ1-6 | TRBV28
TGCGCCAGCAGCCAAGATTCTTCCCCCAGGAGGTGGACCTTC | CASSQDSSPRRWTF | - | - | TRBJ1-2 | TRBV4-1
TGCAGCGTTTCGGACAGTGGCTACACCTTC | CSVSDSGYTF | - | - | TRBJ1-2 | TRBV29-1
TGCGCCAGCAGCCAACCCCGTCGGGGGAACACTGAAGCTTTCTTT | CASSQPRRGNTEAFF | - | - | TRBJ1-1 | TRBV4-1
TGTGCCACCAGCAGGGACATCACAGGGGAGGTAACAGATACGCAGTATTTT | CATSRDITGEVTDTQYF | - | - | TRBJ2-3 | TRBV15
TGTGCCAGTATAGGACAGGGTGGGCTCTATGGCTACACCTTC | CASIGQGGLYGYTF | TRBD1 | once | TRBJ1-2 | TRBV19
TGCGCCAGCAGCTTGCGCACCGGGACAACCGTTGAAAAACTGTTTTTT | CASSLRTGTTVEKLFF | - | once | TRBJ1-4 | TRBV5-1
TGTGCCAGCAGTGAAGTTGGGGCGGGACGTCTTAGTACGCAGTATTTT | CASSEVGAGRLSTQYF | - | - | TRBJ2-3 | TRBV6-1
TGTGCCAGCAGCTTGGACAGGCTGAACACTGAAGCTTTCTTT | CASSLDRLNTEAFF | - | - | TRBJ1-1 | TRBV5-6
TGTGCCAGCAGCTTAGACAGGGGGCGGAGAGGTGGCTACACCTTC | CASSLDRGRRGGYTF | TRBD1 | once | TRBJ1-2 | TRBV5-8